The 4 T cell receptor beta chains below all came from one sample that was sequenced in a study of T cells after posttransplantation cyclophosphamide. Busulfan-fludarabine conditioning, marrow transplant, and cyclophosphamide on days +3 and +4 were administered. This table comes from immunoSEQ multiplex PCR, and its TCRdb copy is limited to in-frame clones, with some not included. Observed are 6,500 to 9,000 clones, no singletons, with the top ten taking 8.5% to 12%. The sequencing used PBMCs, collected after allogeneic stem cell transplant with posttransplant cyclophosphamide. The source is a female patient in her 50s who received an allogeneic stem cell transplant from a related donor, was CMV-positive, and had no GVHD. Some T cells may have come from the graft donor.

The sample holds many counts of this clone. The rearrangement uses TRBV18 and TRBJ2-2; no clear D gene. The ends were cut back, 5 bases at V and 3 bases at J, with 4 bases in the middle. Germline loops: CDR1 KGHSH, CDR2 LQKENI. The CDR3 sequence is 12 residues long. CDR3 sequence reads: CASSSYTGELFF. The CDR3 nucleotides are TGTGCCAGCTCATCCTACACCGGGGAGCTGTTTTTT.

Ten or more counts support this clone. This sequence joins TRBV5-1 and TRBJ1-2, with 8 bases aligning to TRBD1. V trimming: 0 bases; J trimming: 8 bases; junction bases outside the gene matches: 15. The germline gives CDR1 SGHRS, CDR2 YFSETQ. The CDR3 is made up of 17 amino acids. This CDR3 reads CASSLGWTGIFSRGYTF. CDR3 nucleotides: TGCGCCAGCAGCTTGGGGTGGACAGGGATATTCTCACGAGGCTACACCTTC.

This clone came up many times. This rearrangement joins TRBV19 to TRBJ1-2; tentative D call: TRBD1 (5 bases). Trimming left V 5 bases short and J 8 bases short, with 15 bases between. Germline loops: CDR1 LNHDA, CDR2 SQIVND (reference sequence). This CDR3 spans 13 amino acids. The CDR3 region is CASSSTADSGYTF. Written as DNA, the CDR3 is TGTGCCAGTAGTTCGACAGCTGACAGCGGCTACACCTTC.

This clone was seen repeatedly, ten times or more. The V and J genes are TRBV5-1 and TRBJ2-7, with D uncertain. Per the germline V gene, CDR1 is SGHRS and CDR2 is YFSETQ. The V gene lost 5 bases and the J gene lost 4 bases, with 10 bases spanning the gap. The CDR3 runs to 12 residues. The CDR3 DNA reads TGCGCCAGCAGTTCAACTCTTTACGAGCAGTACTTC. Its translation: CASSSTLYEQYF.